The rows below give T cell receptor beta chains drawn from one sample of a study of T-cell memory formation after mild COVID-19. MiXCR, run by TCRdb on the 5' RACE reads, gives a single entry per CDR3 protein. The data hold about 350,000 distinct CDR3 sequences, with around 28% observed a single time. Sequenced: PBMCs or a T cell subset sorted from them (not recorded which). These receptors all stem from an adult woman who had mild COVID-19 (a few samples of this study predate the infection). Cell type and time point are not known. The conserved cysteine and the conserved F or W are not part of the CDR3 here. Fields, in order: J gene, V gene, CDR3 length, CDR3 protein.

TRBJ1-2	TRBV9	10	ASSEHSYGYT
TRBJ2-1	TRBV7-9	10	ASSQSTDEQF
TRBJ2-5	TRBV5-1	12	ASSLEGIQETQY
TRBJ2-5	TRBV6-8	12	ASSLHRGLETQY
TRBJ2-2	TRBV29-1	9	SKTWGGELF
TRBJ2-7	TRBV15	11	ATSRDRIYEQY
TRBJ2-2	TRBV6-5	13	ASTITGWSGGELF
TRBJ2-1	TRBV11-2	9	ASSLVYEQF
TRBJ1-1	TRBV4-2	11	ASRSGQGSEAF
TRBJ2-1	TRBV6-1	13	ASRLTWEAYNEQF
TRBJ2-7	TRBV7-9	11	ASSLQGTYEQY
TRBJ2-5	TRBV20-1	14	SPSSAGDGRGETQY
TRBJ1-3	TRBV20-1	14	SARHTTGTVGNTIY
TRBJ2-4	TRBV5-1	15	ASSLAQGIVAKNIQY
TRBJ2-1	TRBV24-1	13	ATSDRLSSYNEQF
TRBJ1-2	TRBV29-1	8	SAYRGGYT
TRBJ2-6	TRBV11-2	13	ASSIGTTGANVLT
TRBJ1-2	TRBV29-1	13	SVESQGAPPYGYT